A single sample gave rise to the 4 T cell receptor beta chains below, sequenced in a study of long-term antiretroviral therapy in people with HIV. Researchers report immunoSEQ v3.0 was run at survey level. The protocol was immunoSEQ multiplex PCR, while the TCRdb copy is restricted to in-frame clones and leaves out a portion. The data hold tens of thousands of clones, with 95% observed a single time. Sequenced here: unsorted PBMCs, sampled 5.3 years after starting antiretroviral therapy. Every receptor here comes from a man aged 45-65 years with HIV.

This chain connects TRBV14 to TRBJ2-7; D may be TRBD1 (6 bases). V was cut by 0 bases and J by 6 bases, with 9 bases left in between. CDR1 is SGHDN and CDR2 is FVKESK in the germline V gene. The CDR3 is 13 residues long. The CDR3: CASSQESRGEQYF. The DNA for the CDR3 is TGTGCCAGCAGCCAAGAGAGCAGGGGCGAGCAGTACTTC.

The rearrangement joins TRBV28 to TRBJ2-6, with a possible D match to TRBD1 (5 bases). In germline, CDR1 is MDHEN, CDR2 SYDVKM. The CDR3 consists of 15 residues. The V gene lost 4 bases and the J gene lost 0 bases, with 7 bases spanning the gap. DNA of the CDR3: TGTGCCAGCAGTTCCCAGGGCTCTGGGGCCAACGTCCTGACTTTC. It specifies CASSSQGSGANVLTF.

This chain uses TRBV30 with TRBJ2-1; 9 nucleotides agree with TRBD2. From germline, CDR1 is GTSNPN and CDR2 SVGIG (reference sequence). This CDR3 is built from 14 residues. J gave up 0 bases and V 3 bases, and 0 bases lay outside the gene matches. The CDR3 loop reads CAWRTSGSYNEQFF. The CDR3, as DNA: TGTGCCTGGAGGACTAGCGGCTCCTACAATGAGCAGTTCTTC.

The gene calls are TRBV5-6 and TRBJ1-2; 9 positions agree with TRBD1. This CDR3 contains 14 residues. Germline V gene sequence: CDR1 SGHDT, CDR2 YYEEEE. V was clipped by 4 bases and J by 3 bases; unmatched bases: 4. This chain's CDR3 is CASSPQGADYGYTF. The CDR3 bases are TGTGCCAGCAGCCCACAGGGGGCTGACTATGGCTACACCTTC.